This record concerns one T cell receptor (beta chain) sequence. The sample's treatment: roughly 19 received Ad26.COV2.S at low or high dose, single or two shots; 5 received placebo; per-sample allocation not given. Each sample was drawn 63 days after the first injection (of vaccine or placebo). TCRdb keeps only in-frame clones here, not all; method: immunoSEQ multiplex PCR. The profile shows around 450,000 clones, roughly 89% of them singletons. This specimen belongs to a study of Ad26.COV2.S vaccination and SARS-CoV-2 variants. The CDR3 length is 14 residues. V lost 3 bases, J lost 7 bases, and 13 bases lay in between. From germline, CDR1 is MGHRA and CDR2 YSYEKL.

The sample in question was peripheral blood, obtained in a trial of Ad26.COV2.S vaccine versus placebo. The chain is built from TRBV4-1 and TRBJ1-5, with D hard to call. This receptor was identified in a person aged 18-60 years who received the Ad26.COV2.S COVID-19 vaccine or a placebo. CDR3 coding DNA: TGCGCCAGCAGCCAGGCAGGAAGACTACAGCCCCAGCATTTT. It specifies CASSQAGRLQPQHF.